This paragraph reports one T cell receptor (beta chain). Its antigen is currently unknown. This sample stems from a study of blood T cells in healthy people across ages. Deletions cut 7 bases from V and 6 bases from J, with 19 bases between. The CDR3 has 14 residues. In germline, CDR1 is DFQATT, CDR2 SNEGSKA (reference sequence). Findings and limits, study-wide: More naive CD4+ cells and higher diversity were found in long-lived than in aged donors.

It was with a sample-barcoded 5' primer and a J-beta primer mix that a second PCR of roughly 6 to 12 cycles was run. TCRdb called the 5' RACE reads again in MiXCR, with one record for every CDR3 protein. The profile shows 1.5 million to 2 million distinct CDR3 sequences, about 50% of them singletons. Sequencing was done on a sample of blood. This chain links TRBV20-1 with TRBJ2-1, with D perhaps matching TRBD1 (5 bases). The clonotype originates from a middle-aged woman in good health. CDR3 bases: TGCAGTGTTAATGGGGCAGGTAGAGGCAATGAGCAGTTCTTC. Translated: CSVNGAGRGNEQFF.